Following are 15 T cell receptor beta chains from one sample sequenced in a study of blood T cell repertoires in COVID-19. Clones were sequenced by immunoSEQ multiplex PCR, and TCRdb holds only the in-frame ones, with some missing. The sample yields 95,000 to 100,000 clones, roughly nine tenths seen once. The sample consisted of peripheral blood. These receptors originate from a man aged 50 or older with acute or convalescent COVID-19.

The chain has TRBV5-8 and TRBJ1-4, with TRBD1 matching 7 bases. The CDR3 consists of 15 residues. The junction had 3 bases not matched to a gene; V was cut back by 0 bases and J by 4 bases. Germline assignment: CDR1 SGHTS and CDR2 YDEGEE. CDR3 coding DNA: TGTGCCAGCAGCTTGGGGGGACAGTATAATGAAAAACTGTTTTTT. Translated: CASSLGGQYNEKLFF. The complete variable domain, with remaining parts taken from reference TRBV5-8 and TRBJ1-4, reads EAGVTQSPTHLIKTRGQQATLRCSPISGHTSVYWYQQALGLGLQFLLWYDEGEERNRGNFPPRFSGRQFPNYSSELNVNALELEDSALYLCASSLGGQYNEKLFFGSGTQLSVL.

The V call is TRBV27, the J call TRBJ2-2, with 7 bases identical to TRBD1. V gave up 7 bases and J gave up 6 bases; unmatched junction bases: 8. Per germline, CDR1 MNHEY and CDR2 SMNVEV (reference sequence). The CDR3 extends over 14 amino acids. The CDR3 DNA is TGTGCCAGCAACCGACAGGGAAGTCCCGGGGAGCTGTTTTTT. It codes for CASNRQGSPGELFF.

The V and J genes are TRBV7-2 and TRBJ2-7; D remains unclear. The CDR3 is 15 residues long. Trimming took off 1 base at V and 0 bases at J, with 10 bases between the two ends. Germline V gives CDR1 SGHTA, CDR2 FQGNSA. The CDR3 DNA is TGTGCCAGCAGCTTAGATGTTTGGAGCTCCTACGAGCAGTACTTC. This gives the protein CASSLDVWSSYEQYF.

V is TRBV5-1 and J is TRBJ1-1; no definite D call. The CDR3 runs to 16 residues. Germline loops: CDR1 SGHRS, CDR2 YFSETQ. V was pared by 0 bases and J by 0 bases, with 12 bases between. CDR3 DNA sequence: TGCGCCAGCAGCTTGGACGGAGTCTTACTGAACACTGAAGCTTTCTTT. Translating it yields CASSLDGVLLNTEAFF.

The V and J genes are TRBV10-3 and TRBJ1-2; TRBD1 aligns across 7 bases. CDR3 length: 14 residues. V shed 2 bases and J 8 bases; nucleotides not matched to a gene: 8. In germline, CDR1 is ENHRY, CDR2 SYGVKD. The DNA of the CDR3 is TGTGCCATCAGTGAGCTGACAGGGTTTGTAGGCTACACCTTC. It codes for CAISELTGFVGYTF.

The V gene is TRBV11-2, the J gene TRBJ1-1; D is undetermined. Between the trimmed V and J ends, which lost 4 bases and 4 bases, there was a span of 10 bases. Germline V gives CDR1 SGHAT, CDR2 FQNNGV. This CDR3 has 13 residues. The CDR3: CASSYREGTEAFF. The CDR3 DNA sequence: TGTGCCAGCAGCTACAGAGAGGGCACTGAAGCTTTCTTT.

The chain employs TRBV7-6 and TRBJ1-5; no firm D call. The V end was cut by 5 bases, the J end by 6 bases, with 8 bases between. Per germline, CDR1 SGHVS and CDR2 FNYEAQ. This CDR3 is 12 amino acids long. The CDR3 sequence is CASSPAGQPQHF. CDR3 bases: TGTGCCAGCAGCCCTGCGGGTCAGCCCCAGCATTTT.

The J gene is TRBJ2-2, the V gene TRBV5-1; TRBD1 might be the D (6 bases). Germline CDR1 and CDR2: SGHRS and YFSETQ. This CDR3 has 13 amino acids. Trimming removed 2 bases from V and 5 bases from J, with 7 bases in between. DNA for the CDR3: TGCGCCAGCAGCTTCACAGGGACCGGGGAGCTGTTTTTT. This sequence encodes CASSFTGTGELFF.

The genes are TRBV19 and TRBJ2-3; 9 positions agree with TRBD1. J gave up 2 bases and V 5 bases, and 11 bases lay outside the gene matches. The CDR3 is made up of 17 amino acids. The germline V gene has CDR1 LNHDA and CDR2 SQIVND (reference sequence). The CDR3 reads CASSPRTGETLTDTQYF. The CDR3 coding sequence is TGTGCCAGTAGTCCAAGGACAGGGGAAACCCTCACAGATACGCAGTATTTT.

The chain combines TRBV6-6 with TRBJ1-4; 11 bases map to TRBD1. This CDR3 is built from 16 residues. V lost 6 bases to trimming and J lost 3 bases; unmatched junction nucleotides: 6. Germline V gives CDR1 MNHNY, CDR2 SVGAGI (reference sequence). The chain's CDR3 is CASRSGQGAANEKLFF. The CDR3 DNA reads TGTGCCAGCAGATCCGGACAGGGGGCTGCTAATGAAAAACTGTTTTTT.

This chain uses TRBV9 with TRBJ1-2; possible D gene TRBD1, 5 bases. Per the germline V gene, CDR1 is SGDLS and CDR2 is YYNGEE. This CDR3 contains 13 residues. The V end lost 5 bases, the J end lost 4 bases, and 12 bases lay between the germline ends. CDR3 DNA sequence: TGTGCCAGCAGTTTCACGGGGGGCTATGGCTACACCTTC. The encoded protein is CASSFTGGYGYTF.

This chain connects TRBV9 to TRBJ1-6; maybe TRBD1 (5 bases). CDR1 and CDR2 (germline): SGDLS, YYNGEE. This CDR3 spans 14 amino acids. Trimming cost V 2 bases and J 6 bases, with 9 bases left between them. The CDR3 DNA reads as TGTGCCAGCAGCGTTTTGGGGCTTAATTCACCCCTCCACTTT. The encoded protein is CASSVLGLNSPLHF. The full variable domain, in which reference TRBV9 and TRBJ1-6 provide the parts outside the CDR3, is DSGVTQTPKHLITATGQRVTLRCSPRSGDLSVYWYQQSLDQGLQFLIQYYNGEERAKGNILERFSAQQFPDLHSELNLSSLELGDSALYFCASSVLGLNSPLHFGNGTRLTVT.

V is TRBV6-6 and J is TRBJ1-1; no definite D call. The CDR3 loop spans 11 amino acids. The V gene lost 7 bases and the J gene lost 0 bases, with 3 bases spanning the gap. Germline-derived CDR1 and CDR2 are MNHNY and SVGAGI (reference sequence). CDR3 residues: CASTLNTEAFF. The CDR3 bases are TGTGCCAGCACCTTGAACACTGAAGCTTTCTTT.

In nucleotides, the CDR3 is TGTGCCGGGTCCCGGGACAGCGATCAGCCCCAGCATTTT. Translated: CAGSRDSDQPQHF. The rearrangement uses TRBV19 and TRBJ1-5; 7 positions match TRBD1. The V gene end was trimmed by 11 bases and the J gene end by 5 bases; junction bases not matched to a gene: 9. Germline V gene lookup returns CDR1 LNHDA and CDR2 SQIVND (reference sequence). This CDR3 comprises 13 residues.

The rearrangement uses TRBV18 and TRBJ1-2; D uncertain. Deletions cut 3 bases from V and 4 bases from J, with 6 bases between. This CDR3 has 12 amino acids. The germline CDR1 and CDR2 sequences are KGHSH and LQKENI. CDR3 region: CASSPEGYGYTF. As DNA, the CDR3 is TGTGCCAGCTCACCGGAGGGCTATGGCTACACCTTC.